These 19 T cell receptor beta chains share one sample of origin, sequenced in a study of shared clonotypes between healthy human individuals. This table comes from immunoSEQ multiplex PCR, and its TCRdb copy is limited to in-frame clones, with some not included. The table has about 690,000 clones, around 91% seen once. The material sequenced was memory CD8+ T cells from PBMCs. Subset noted: CD45RO+ cells pooled with CCR7-negative TemRA cells. Receptors were obtained from a man aged 18 to 35 in good health. Some clones in this sample may be carry-over from other donors' samples.

Only one count was recorded for this clone. The rearrangement links TRBV5-1 to TRBJ2-7; D might be TRBD1 (6 bases). The CDR3 totals 15 residues. V lost 0 bases and J 7 bases, leaving 17 bases between the germline ends. The germline V gene has CDR1 SGHRS and CDR2 YFSETQ. The CDR3 DNA is TGCGCCAGCAGCTTGGAGGCAGGGGTTCCTTGGGAGCAGTACTTC. Its protein is CASSLEAGVPWEQYF.

This chain joins TRBV5-8 and TRBJ1-3; possible D gene TRBD1, 5 bases. Germline loops: CDR1 SGHTS, CDR2 YDEGEE. Trimming cost V 4 bases and J 0 bases, with 14 bases left between them. This CDR3 has 16 amino acids. DNA for the CDR3: TGTGCCAGCAGCAGGACATCGGCGAACTCTGGAAACACCATATATTTT. It encodes CASSRTSANSGNTIYF. The full variable domain, with the rest looked up from reference TRBV5-8 and TRBJ1-3, is EAGVTQSPTHLIKTRGQQATLRCSPISGHTSVYWYQQALGLGLQFLLWYDEGEERNRGNFPPRFSGRQFPNYSSELNVNALELEDSALYLCASSRTSANSGNTIYFGEGSWLTVV.

This sequence joins TRBV6-1 and TRBJ2-1; 8 bases fit TRBD2. The CDR3 is 14 amino acids. The germline V gene encodes CDR1 MNHNS and CDR2 SASEGT. V lost 6 bases and J lost 7; bases outside the gene matches: 8. CDR3 in DNA: TGTGCCAGCAGCTCTGGGACTAGATCAAATGAGCAGTTCTTC. The encoded protein is CASSSGTRSNEQFF.

The rearrangement links TRBV7-9 to TRBJ2-1; D may be TRBD2 (5 bases). CDR1 SEHNR and CDR2 FQNEAQ come from the germline V gene (reference sequence). This CDR3 contains 15 residues. V shed 0 bases and J shed 2 bases, with 8 bases lying between them. The CDR3 DNA sequence: TGTGCCAGCAGCTTAGCGGAGCGGACCTACAATGAGCAGTTCTTC. Translated, it gives CASSLAERTYNEQFF.

The chain is built from TRBV7-2 and TRBJ2-3; 11 positions match TRBD2. The CDR3 runs 15 residues. The germline CDR1 and CDR2 sequences are SGHTA and FQGNSA. V lost 5 bases to trimming and J lost 4 bases; unmatched junction nucleotides: 5. CDR3 protein: CASSISGRVPDTQYF. In DNA, the CDR3 is TGTGCCAGCAGCATTAGCGGGAGGGTCCCAGATACGCAGTATTTT.

The V call is TRBV5-6, the J call TRBJ1-2; maybe TRBD1 (5 bases). Trimming removed 0 bases at V and 0 bases at J, with 9 bases between. The CDR3 loop spans 15 amino acids. The germline gives CDR1 SGHDT, CDR2 YYEEEE. The CDR3 sequence is CASSLVQGANYGYTF. The CDR3 DNA follows: TGTGCCAGCAGCTTGGTCCAGGGTGCTAACTATGGCTACACCTTC.

The chain uses TRBV7-9 and TRBJ2-5; D might be TRBD1 (5 bases). Trimming took 4 bases from V and 5 from J, leaving 17 bases between them. The V gene's germline CDR1 is SEHNR and CDR2 FQNEAQ (reference sequence). The CDR3 loop spans 15 amino acids. The CDR3 protein is CASSSTHQGSETQYF. The CDR3 DNA sequence: TGTGCCAGCAGCTCGACTCATCAGGGATCGGAGACCCAGTACTTC.

The chain has TRBV2 and TRBJ2-5; 12 nucleotides align to TRBD2. Germline V gene sequence: CDR1 SNHLY, CDR2 FYNNEI. Trimming cost V 4 bases and J 2 bases; bases outside gene matches: 2. CDR3 length equals 15 residues. In DNA, the CDR3 is TGTGCCAGCAGTGGACTAGCGGGAGCGCAAGAGACCCAGTACTTC. Translation gives CASSGLAGAQETQYF.

The V and J genes are TRBV28 and TRBJ1-3, with unresolved D. Germline CDR1 MDHEN, CDR2 SYDVKM. The CDR3 covers 16 residues. With 2 bases removed from V and 0 bases from J, the gap between germline ends came to 11 bases. CDR3 sequence reads: CASSLKTEGSGNTIYF. The CDR3 DNA reads as TGTGCCAGCAGTTTAAAGACGGAAGGCTCTGGAAACACCATATATTTT. The full variable domain, in which reference TRBV28 and TRBJ1-3 provide the parts outside the CDR3, is DVKVTQSSRYLVKRTGEKVFLECVQDMDHENMFWYRQDPGLGLRLIYFSYDVKMKEKGDIPEGYSVSREKKERFSLILESASTNQTSMYLCASSLKTEGSGNTIYFGEGSWLTVV.

The chain couples TRBV4-1 to TRBJ2-1; 11 bases are a match to TRBD2. Germline CDR1 is MGHRA and CDR2 is YSYEKL. V lost 3 bases to trimming and J lost 6 bases; unmatched junction nucleotides: 4. There are 15 residues in the CDR3. The CDR3 coding sequence is TGCGCCAGCAGCCATCTAGCGGGAGGACCCAATGAGCAGTTCTTC. Translated, it gives CASSHLAGGPNEQFF.

As for this clone: Other nucleotide sequences in the sample specify the same CDR3. The V gene is TRBV19, the J gene TRBJ2-5; D may be TRBD1 (5 bases). The CDR3 extends over 14 amino acids. V gave up 5 bases and J gave up 2 bases, with 12 bases separating them. Germline CDR1 is LNHDA and CDR2 is SQIVND (reference sequence). The CDR3 nucleotides read TGTGCCAGTAGTCCACGACAGACTCAAGAGACCCAGTACTTC. Protein: CASSPRQTQETQYF.

The rearrangement links TRBV13 to TRBJ2-1; D gene unclear. The V end was cut by 4 bases, the J end by 6 bases, with 19 bases between. This CDR3 has 16 amino acids. Germline CDR1 and CDR2: PRHDT and FYEKMQ (reference sequence). CDR3 DNA sequence: TGTGCCAGCAGCTACAAACTACCCAGCCCCCTCAATGAGCAGTTCTTC. Translating it yields CASSYKLPSPLNEQFF.

Written as DNA, the CDR3 is TGTGCCTCGTTGATCACTGAAGCTTTCTTT. Translation: CASLITEAFF. J is TRBJ1-1 and V is TRBV30; unclear D gene. Germline assignment: CDR1 GTSNPN and CDR2 SVGIG (reference sequence). Trimming cost V 7 bases and J 4 bases, with 7 bases left between them. CDR3 length equals 10 residues.

The chain recombines TRBV7-3 with TRBJ2-2, with 9 bases identical to TRBD1. J gave up 6 bases and V 1 base, and 6 bases lay outside the gene matches. Looked up from germline, CDR1 is SGHTA and CDR2 is FQGTGA. This CDR3 is built from 16 residues. Here the CDR3 reads CASSLIRQGVSGELFF. The CDR3 DNA reads as TGTGCCAGCAGCTTAATTAGACAGGGGGTCTCCGGGGAGCTGTTTTTT.

Comments on this clone: A read error is possible here, since a much larger clone lies one base away. The V call is TRBV2, the J call TRBJ2-3; 7 nucleotides agree with TRBD1. This CDR3 is built from 15 residues. J lost 0 bases, V lost 5 bases, and 5 bases had no gene match. Germline CDR1 SNHLY, CDR2 FYNNEI. The CDR3 region has the DNA TGTGCCAGCAGTCCCGGGACAGTGAGCACAGATACGCAGTATTTT. Protein: CASSPGTVSTDTQYF.

The chain combines TRBV7-9 with TRBJ1-2, with TRBD1 matching 10 bases. The CDR3 consists of 17 residues. V was pared by 4 bases and J by 2 bases, with 10 bases of the junction left unmatched. Germline lookup yields CDR1 SEHNR and CDR2 FQNEAQ (reference sequence). In DNA form, the CDR3 reads TGTGCCAGCAGCTCGACAGGGGGCGATCCCTTCAACTATGGCTACACCTTC. Translated: CASSSTGGDPFNYGYTF.

This chain uses TRBV9 with TRBJ1-2; 11 bases map to TRBD1. Losses at the gene ends were 3 bases for V and 1 base for J; bases not matched to a gene: 11. Germline CDR1 is SGDLS and CDR2 is YYNGEE. The CDR3 consists of 18 residues. CDR3 loop: CASSAPGTGGPFNYGYTF. The CDR3 DNA follows: TGTGCCAGCAGCGCCCCCGGGACAGGGGGACCCTTTAACTATGGCTACACCTTC.

The chain uses TRBV12-5 and TRBJ1-2; TRBD1 matches 10 bases. Unmatched junction bases numbered 3, after V lost 0 bases and J lost 5 bases. Germline values: CDR1 LGHNT, CDR2 FRNRAP. The CDR3 runs to 15 residues. The CDR3 coding sequence is TGTGCTAGTGGTTTGGTGACAGGGGGCCGGTATGGCTACACCTTC. Amino acid sequence: CASGLVTGGRYGYTF.

V and J are TRBV5-4 and TRBJ1-1; D is unresolved. CDR1 and CDR2 (germline): SGHNT, YYREEE (reference sequence). CDR3 length equals 13 residues. V dropped 0 bases and J dropped 9 bases, with 12 bases sitting between them. The CDR3 sequence: CASSLDFATKAFF. CDR3 DNA: TGTGCCAGCAGCTTGGATTTCGCCACCAAAGCTTTCTTT. Combining the CDR3 with reference TRBV5-4 and TRBJ1-1 gives the whole variable domain ETGVTQSPTHLIKTRGQQVTLRCSSQSGHNTVSWYQQALGQGPQFIFQYYREEENGRGNFPPRFSGLQFPNYSSELNVNALELDDSALYLCASSLDFATKAFFGQGTRLTVV.